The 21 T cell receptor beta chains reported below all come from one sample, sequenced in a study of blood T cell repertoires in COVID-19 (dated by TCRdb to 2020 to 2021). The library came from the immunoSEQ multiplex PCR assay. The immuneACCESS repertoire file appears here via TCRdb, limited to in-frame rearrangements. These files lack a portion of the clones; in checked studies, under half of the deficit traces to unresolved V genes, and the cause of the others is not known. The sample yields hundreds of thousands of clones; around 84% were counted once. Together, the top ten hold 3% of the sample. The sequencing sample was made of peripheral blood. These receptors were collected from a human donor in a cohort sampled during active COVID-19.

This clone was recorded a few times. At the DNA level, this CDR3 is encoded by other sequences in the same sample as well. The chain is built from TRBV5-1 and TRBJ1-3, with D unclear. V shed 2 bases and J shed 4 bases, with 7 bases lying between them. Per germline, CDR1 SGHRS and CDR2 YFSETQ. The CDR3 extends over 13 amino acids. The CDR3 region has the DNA TGCGCCAGCAGCTTATCCGGGGGAAACACCATATATTTT. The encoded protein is CASSLSGGNTIYF.

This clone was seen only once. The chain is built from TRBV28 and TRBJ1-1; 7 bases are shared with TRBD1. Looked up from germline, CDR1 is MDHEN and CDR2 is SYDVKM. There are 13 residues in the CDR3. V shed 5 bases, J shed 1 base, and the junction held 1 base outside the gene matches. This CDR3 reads CASSGTENTEAFF. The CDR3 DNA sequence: TGTGCCAGCAGTGGGACAGAGAACACTGAAGCTTTCTTT.

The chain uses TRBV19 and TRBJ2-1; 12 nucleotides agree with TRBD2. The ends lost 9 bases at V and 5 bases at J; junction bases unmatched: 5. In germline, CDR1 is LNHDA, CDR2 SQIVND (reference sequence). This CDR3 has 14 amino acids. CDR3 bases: TGTGCCAGCCGACTAGCGGGGGACAACAATGAGCAGTTCTTC. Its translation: CASRLAGDNNEQFF. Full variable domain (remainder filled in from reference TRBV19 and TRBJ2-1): DGGITQSPKYLFRKEGQNVTLSCEQNLNHDAMYWYRQDPGQGLRLIYYSQIVNDFQKGDIAEGYSVSREKKESFPLTVTSAQKNPTAFYLCASRLAGDNNEQFFGPGTRLTVL.

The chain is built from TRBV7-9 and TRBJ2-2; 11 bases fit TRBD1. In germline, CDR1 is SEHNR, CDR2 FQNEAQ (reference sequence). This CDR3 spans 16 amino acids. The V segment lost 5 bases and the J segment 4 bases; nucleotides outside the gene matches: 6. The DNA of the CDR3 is TGTGCCAGCAGCCCGCGGACAGGGGGCATCACCGGGGAGCTGTTTTTT. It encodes CASSPRTGGITGELFF.

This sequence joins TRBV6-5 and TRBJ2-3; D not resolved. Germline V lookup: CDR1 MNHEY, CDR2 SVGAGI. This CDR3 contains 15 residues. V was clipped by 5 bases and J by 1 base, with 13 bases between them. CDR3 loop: CASSRSAFGTDTQYF. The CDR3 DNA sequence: TGTGCCAGCAGTCGAAGTGCGTTTGGCACAGATACGCAGTATTTT.

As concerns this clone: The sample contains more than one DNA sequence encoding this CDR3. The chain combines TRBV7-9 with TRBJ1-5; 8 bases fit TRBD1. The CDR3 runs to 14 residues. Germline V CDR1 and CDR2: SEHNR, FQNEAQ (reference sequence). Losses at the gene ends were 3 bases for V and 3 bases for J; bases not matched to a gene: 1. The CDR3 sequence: CASSLGQDNQPQHF. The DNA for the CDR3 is TGTGCCAGCAGCTTGGGACAGGACAATCAGCCCCAGCATTTT.

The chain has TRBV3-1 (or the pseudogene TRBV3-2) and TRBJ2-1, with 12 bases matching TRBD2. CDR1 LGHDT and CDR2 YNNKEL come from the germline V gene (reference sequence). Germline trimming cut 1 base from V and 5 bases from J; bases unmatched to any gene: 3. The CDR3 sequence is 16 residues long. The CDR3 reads CASSQGLAGVDNEQFF. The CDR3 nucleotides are TGTGCCAGCAGCCAAGGACTAGCGGGGGTAGACAATGAGCAGTTCTTC.

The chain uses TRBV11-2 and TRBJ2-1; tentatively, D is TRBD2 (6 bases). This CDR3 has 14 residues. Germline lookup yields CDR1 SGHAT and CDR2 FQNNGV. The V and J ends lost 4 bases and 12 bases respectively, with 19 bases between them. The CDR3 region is CASSSGLPTRVQFF. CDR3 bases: TGTGCCAGCAGCTCAGGACTACCAACCCGCGTGCAGTTCTTC.

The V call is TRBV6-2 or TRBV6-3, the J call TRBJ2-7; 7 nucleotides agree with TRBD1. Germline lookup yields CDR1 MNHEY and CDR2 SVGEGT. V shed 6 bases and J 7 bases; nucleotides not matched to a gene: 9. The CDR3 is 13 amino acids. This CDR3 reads CASSLDREWEQYF. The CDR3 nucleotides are TGTGCCAGCAGCTTAGACAGGGAGTGGGAGCAGTACTTC.

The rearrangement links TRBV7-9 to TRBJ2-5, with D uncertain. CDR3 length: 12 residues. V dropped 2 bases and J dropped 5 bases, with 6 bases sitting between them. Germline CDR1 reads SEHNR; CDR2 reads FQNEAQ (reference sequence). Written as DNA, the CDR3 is TGTGCCAGCAGCTTATCCCCGGAGACCCAGTACTTC. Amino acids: CASSLSPETQYF.

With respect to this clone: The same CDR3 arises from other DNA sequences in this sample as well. Written as DNA, the CDR3 is TGTGCCAGCAGCCAAGGTCTGGTAGCGGGAGGTCTCGCGTACGAGCAGTACTTC. This sequence encodes CASSQGLVAGGLAYEQYF. V usage is TRBV3-1 (or the pseudogene TRBV3-2) and J usage is TRBJ2-7, with TRBD2 matching 10 bases. The junction had 13 bases not matched to a gene; V was cut back by 1 base and J by 4 bases. CDR3 length: 18 residues. Per germline, CDR1 LGHDT and CDR2 YNNKEL (reference sequence).

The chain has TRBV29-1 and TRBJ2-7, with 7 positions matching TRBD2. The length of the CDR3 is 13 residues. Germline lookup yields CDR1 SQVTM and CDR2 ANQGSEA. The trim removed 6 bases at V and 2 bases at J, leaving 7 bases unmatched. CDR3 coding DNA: TGCAGCGTCTTAAGGGAGGGTACCTACGAGCAGTACTTC. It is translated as CSVLREGTYEQYF.

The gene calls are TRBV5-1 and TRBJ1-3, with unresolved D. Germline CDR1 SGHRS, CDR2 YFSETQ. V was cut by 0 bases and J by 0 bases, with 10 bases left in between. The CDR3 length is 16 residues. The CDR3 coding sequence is TGCGCCAGCAGCTTGGGAGGTCCCCACTCTGGAAACACCATATATTTT. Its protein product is CASSLGGPHSGNTIYF.

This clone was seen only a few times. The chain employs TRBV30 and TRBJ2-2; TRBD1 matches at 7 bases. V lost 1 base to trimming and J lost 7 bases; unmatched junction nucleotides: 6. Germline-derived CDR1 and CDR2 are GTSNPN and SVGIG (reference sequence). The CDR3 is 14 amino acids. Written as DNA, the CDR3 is TGTGCCTGGAGTGCCGGACAGGCGAGCGGGGAGCTGTTTTTT. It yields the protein CAWSAGQASGELFF.

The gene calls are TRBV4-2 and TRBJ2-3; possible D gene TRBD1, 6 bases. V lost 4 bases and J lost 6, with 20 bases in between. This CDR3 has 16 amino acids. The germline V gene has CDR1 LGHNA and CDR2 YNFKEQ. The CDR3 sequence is CASSLGLWGPSDTQYF. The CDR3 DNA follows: TGTGCCAGCAGCCTAGGGTTGTGGGGGCCATCGGATACGCAGTATTTT.

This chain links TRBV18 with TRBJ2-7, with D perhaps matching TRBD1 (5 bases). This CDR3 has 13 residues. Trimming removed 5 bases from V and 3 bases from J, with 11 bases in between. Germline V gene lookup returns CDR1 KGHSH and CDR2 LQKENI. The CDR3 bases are TGTGCCAGCTCATATGGACAAAACTACGAGCAGTACTTC. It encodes CASSYGQNYEQYF.

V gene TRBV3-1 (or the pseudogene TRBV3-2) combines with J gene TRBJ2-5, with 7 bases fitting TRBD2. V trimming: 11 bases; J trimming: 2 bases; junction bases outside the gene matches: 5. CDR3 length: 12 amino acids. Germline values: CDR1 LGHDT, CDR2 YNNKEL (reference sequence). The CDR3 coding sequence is TGTGCCGCCAGCGGGGAGCAAGAGACCCAGTACTTC. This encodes CAASGEQETQYF.

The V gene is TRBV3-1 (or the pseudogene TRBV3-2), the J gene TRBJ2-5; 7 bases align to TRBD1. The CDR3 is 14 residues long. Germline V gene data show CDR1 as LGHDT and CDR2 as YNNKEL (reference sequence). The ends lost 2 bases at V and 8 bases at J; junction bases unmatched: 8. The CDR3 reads CASSQQGGQNTQYF. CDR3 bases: TGTGCCAGCAGCCAACAAGGGGGACAGAACACCCAGTACTTC.

The CDR3 is CASSLLGQDPYGYTF. Here the CDR3 DNA reads TGTGCCAGCAGCTTACTCGGACAGGACCCCTATGGCTACACCTTC. V is TRBV11-2 and J is TRBJ1-2; 7 nucleotides match TRBD1. Trimming cost V 2 bases and J 4 bases; bases outside gene matches: 7. This CDR3 has 15 amino acids. CDR1 is SGHAT and CDR2 is FQNNGV in the germline V gene.

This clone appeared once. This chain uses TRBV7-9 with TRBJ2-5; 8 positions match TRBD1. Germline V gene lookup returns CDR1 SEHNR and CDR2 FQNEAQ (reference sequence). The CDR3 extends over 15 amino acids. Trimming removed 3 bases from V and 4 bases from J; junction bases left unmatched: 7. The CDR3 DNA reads TGTGCCAGCAGCTTTTGGACAGGGCCTGGAGAGACCCAGTACTTC. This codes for CASSFWTGPGETQYF. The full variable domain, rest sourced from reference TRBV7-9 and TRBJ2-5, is DTGVSQNPRHKITKRGQNVTFRCDPISEHNRLYWYRQTLGQGPEFLTYFQNEAQLEKSRLLSDRFSAERPKGSFSTLEIQRTEQGDSAMYLCASSFWTGPGETQYFGPGTRLLVL.

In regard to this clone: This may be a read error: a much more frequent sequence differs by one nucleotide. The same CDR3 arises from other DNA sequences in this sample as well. This CDR3 reads CASSLDRNTEAFF. The CDR3, as DNA: TGTGCCAGCAGCTTAGACAGGAACACTGAAGCTTTCTTT. The genes are TRBV7-3 and TRBJ1-1; D may be TRBD1 (5 bases). The CDR3 runs to 13 residues. V lost 2 bases and J lost 1, with 5 bases in between. Germline CDR1 reads SGHTA; CDR2 reads FQGTGA.